This T cell receptor beta chain comes out of a study of CD8+ T cells in alopecia areata. Study details: Treated individuals took tofacitinib by mouth, 5 to 10 mg twice daily.

Isolated RNA was reverse transcribed into cDNA used as the sequencing template. Assay: immunoSEQ multiplex PCR; the TCRdb copy retains only in-frame clones and omits some. The profile shows 150,000 to 250,000 clones, over 45% of them singletons. CDR1 MNHEY and CDR2 SVGAGI come from the germline V gene. This CDR3 contains 15 residues. The V and J ends lost 5 bases and 3 bases, in that order; junction bases with no gene match: 7. The treatment is: oral pan-JAK inhibitor, 5-10 mg twice daily. This chain joins TRBV6-5 and TRBJ2-5; 9 bases fit TRBD1. The sequences come from CD4+ T cells sorted from blood, collected at week 24, from a patient treated with tofacitinib. This sequence originates from a human donor with alopecia areata. This chain's CDR3 is CASSRGQGFEETQYF. DNA of the CDR3: TGTGCCAGCAGTCGTGGACAGGGGTTTGAAGAGACCCAGTACTTC.